What follows is one T cell receptor beta chain and its context. The antigen is unknown. It may be a read error: a sequence one base away is much more abundant. The data stem from a study of T cells in Graves' hyperthyroidism and ophthalmopathy. Overall study context: Blood was drawn when the patient was first diagnosed and still untreated. Notes on the study in general: Using 13 V-J features, a model discriminated ophthalmopathy from stable hyperthyroidism. Blood held most thyroid clonotypes expanded above 0.001 frequency.

Amplified TCR beta CDR3 regions came from RNA transcripts. A first-round RT-PCR of the TCR CDR3 used the HTBI primer set. MiXCR, applied by TCRdb to the multiplex PCR reads, yields one record per CDR3 protein. The sample holds more than 300,000 distinct CDR3 sequences, around 20% seen once. Germline-derived CDR1 and CDR2 are SGHNT and YYREEE (reference sequence). The CDR3 runs to 14 residues. V shed 0 bases and J shed 3 bases, with 10 bases lying between them. Diagnostic assessment was based on clinical symptoms, serum thyroxine and TRAb, thyroid ultrasound and orbital computed tomography. The rearrangement links TRBV5-4 to TRBJ2-7, with D uncertain. Material for sequencing was blood. The clonotype originates from a man between 18 and 29 years old with Graves' ophthalmopathy. For the CDR3, the DNA is TGTGCCAGCAGCTTGGGTCACATAGACTACGAGCAGTACTTC. This sequence encodes CASSLGHIDYEQYF.